This TCR beta chain was captured by sequencing in a study of response to subunit inactivated influenza vaccine. TCRdb re-derived calls from the RT-PCR reads in MiXCR, one entry per CDR3 protein. The repertoire holds about 520,000 distinct CDR3 sequences, with roughly 7.9% as singletons. The CDR3 runs to 13 residues. The V gene lost 3 bases and the J gene lost 7 bases, with 12 bases spanning the gap. CDR1 and CDR2 (germline): MGHDK, SYGVNS. Study outcomes and limitations: New T cells are recruited in small numbers by each seasonal influenza vaccination, according to the authors' suggestion.

Concerning this clonotype itself: Its specificity is unknown.

This specimen was PBMCs from blood, taken less than 30 months after vaccination. The TCR comes from a man aged 45 to 75 who received an inactivated influenza vaccine. V gene TRBV25-1 combines with J gene TRBJ1-1; no firm D call. This CDR3 reads CASSDSNTVEAFF. In DNA form, the CDR3 reads TGTGCCAGCAGTGATAGTAATACGGTTGAAGCTTTCTTT. Complete variable domain (other parts from reference TRBV25-1 and TRBJ1-1): EADIYQTPRYLVIGTGKKITLECSQTMGHDKMYWYQQDPGMELHLIHYSYGVNSTEKGDLSSESTVSRIRTEHFPLTLESARPSHTSQYLCASSDSNTVEAFFGQGTRLTVV.